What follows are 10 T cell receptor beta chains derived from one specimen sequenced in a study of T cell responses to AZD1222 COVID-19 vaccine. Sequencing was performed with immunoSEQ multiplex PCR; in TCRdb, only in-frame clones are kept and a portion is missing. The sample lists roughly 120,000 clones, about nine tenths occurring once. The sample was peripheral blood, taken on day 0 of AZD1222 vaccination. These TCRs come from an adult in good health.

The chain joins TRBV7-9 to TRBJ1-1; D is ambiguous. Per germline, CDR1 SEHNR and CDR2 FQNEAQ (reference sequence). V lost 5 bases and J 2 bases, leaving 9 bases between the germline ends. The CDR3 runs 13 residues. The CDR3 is CASSLSRNTEAFF. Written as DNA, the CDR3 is TGTGCCAGCAGCCTATCACGTAACACTGAAGCTTTCTTT.

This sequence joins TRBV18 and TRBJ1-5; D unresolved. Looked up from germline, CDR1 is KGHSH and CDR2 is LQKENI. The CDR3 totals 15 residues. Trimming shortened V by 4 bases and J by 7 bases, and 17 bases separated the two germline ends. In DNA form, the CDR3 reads TGTGCCAGCTCACTATTACGCGTGGAGCGGCAGCCCCAGCATTTT. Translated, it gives CASSLLRVERQPQHF.

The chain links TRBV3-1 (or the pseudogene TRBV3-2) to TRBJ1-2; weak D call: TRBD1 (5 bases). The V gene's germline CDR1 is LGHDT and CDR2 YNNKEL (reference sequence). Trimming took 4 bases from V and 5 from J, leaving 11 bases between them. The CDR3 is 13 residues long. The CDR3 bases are TGTGCCAGCAGCCTCCGGGACTCGTATGGCTACACCTTC. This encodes CASSLRDSYGYTF.

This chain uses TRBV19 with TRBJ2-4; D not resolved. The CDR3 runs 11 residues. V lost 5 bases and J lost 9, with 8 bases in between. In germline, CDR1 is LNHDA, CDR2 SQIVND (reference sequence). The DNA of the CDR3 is TGTGCCAGTAGTCAAGGTGTCATTCAGTACTTC. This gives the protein CASSQGVIQYF.

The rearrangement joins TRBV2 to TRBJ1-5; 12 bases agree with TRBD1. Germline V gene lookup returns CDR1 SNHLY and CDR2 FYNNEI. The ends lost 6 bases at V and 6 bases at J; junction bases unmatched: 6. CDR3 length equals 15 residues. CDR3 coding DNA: TGTGCCAGCAGCCCCGGGACAGGGGGCTTTCAGCCCCAGCATTTT. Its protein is CASSPGTGGFQPQHF.

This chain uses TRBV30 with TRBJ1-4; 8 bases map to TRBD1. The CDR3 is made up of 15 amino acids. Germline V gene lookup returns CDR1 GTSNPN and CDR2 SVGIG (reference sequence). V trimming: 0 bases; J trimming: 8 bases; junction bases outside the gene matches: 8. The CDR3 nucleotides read TGTGCCTGGAGTGTACGAAGGGACAGGCAAGAAAAACTGTTTTTT. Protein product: CAWSVRRDRQEKLFF.

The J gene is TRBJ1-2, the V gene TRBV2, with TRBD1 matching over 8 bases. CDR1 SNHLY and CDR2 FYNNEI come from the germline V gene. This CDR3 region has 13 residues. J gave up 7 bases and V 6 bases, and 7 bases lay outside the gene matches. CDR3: CASSGQGAVGYTF. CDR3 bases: TGTGCCAGCAGCGGGCAGGGGGCAGTTGGCTACACCTTC.

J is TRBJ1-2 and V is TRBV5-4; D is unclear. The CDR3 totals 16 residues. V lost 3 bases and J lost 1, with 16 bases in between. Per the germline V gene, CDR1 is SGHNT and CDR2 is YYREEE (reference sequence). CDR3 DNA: TGTGCCAGCAGCTCGCCGAATTGGGTTTTTAACTATGGCTACACCTTC. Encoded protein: CASSSPNWVFNYGYTF.

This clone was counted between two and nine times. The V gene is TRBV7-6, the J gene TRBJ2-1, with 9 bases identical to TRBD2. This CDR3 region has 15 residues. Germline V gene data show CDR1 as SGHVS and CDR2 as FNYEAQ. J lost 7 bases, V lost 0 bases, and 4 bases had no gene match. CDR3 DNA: TGTGCCAGCAGCTTAGCGGAAACTAGCGGGAATGAGCAGTTCTTC. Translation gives CASSLAETSGNEQFF.

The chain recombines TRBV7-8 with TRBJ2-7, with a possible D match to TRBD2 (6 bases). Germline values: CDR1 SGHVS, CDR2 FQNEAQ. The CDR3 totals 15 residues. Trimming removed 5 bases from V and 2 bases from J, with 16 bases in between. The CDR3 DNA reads TGTGCCAGCAGCCCTCGGACTAATTCCGCCTACGAGCAGTACTTC. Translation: CASSPRTNSAYEQYF. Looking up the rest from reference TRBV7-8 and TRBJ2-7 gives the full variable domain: GAGVSQSPRYKVAKRGQDVALRCDPISGHVSLFWYQQALGQGPEFLTYFQNEAQLDKSGLPSDRFFAERPEGSVSTLKIQRTQQEDSAVYLCASSPRTNSAYEQYFGPGTRLTVT.